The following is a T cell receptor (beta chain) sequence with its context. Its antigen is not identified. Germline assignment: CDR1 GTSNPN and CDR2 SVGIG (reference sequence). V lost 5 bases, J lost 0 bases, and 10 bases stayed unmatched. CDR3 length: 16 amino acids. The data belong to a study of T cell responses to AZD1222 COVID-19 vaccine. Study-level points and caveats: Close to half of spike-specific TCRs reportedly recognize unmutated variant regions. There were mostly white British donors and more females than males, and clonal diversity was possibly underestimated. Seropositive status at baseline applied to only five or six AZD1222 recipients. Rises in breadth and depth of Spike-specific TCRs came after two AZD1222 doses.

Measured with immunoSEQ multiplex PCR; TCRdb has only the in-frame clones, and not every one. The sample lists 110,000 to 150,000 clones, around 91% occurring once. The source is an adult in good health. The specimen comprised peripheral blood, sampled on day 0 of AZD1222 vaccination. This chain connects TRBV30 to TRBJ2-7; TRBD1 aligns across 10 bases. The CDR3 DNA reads TGTGCCTGGGGTCTTACGGGACAGGGGAACTCCTACGAGCAGTACTTC. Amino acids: CAWGLTGQGNSYEQYF.